A single sample gave rise to the 18 T cell receptor beta chains below, sequenced in a study of cytomegalovirus exposure and HLA in healthy donors. The PCR employed 60 Vbeta primers together with 13 Jbeta primers. Sequencing was performed with immunoSEQ multiplex PCR; in TCRdb, only in-frame clones are kept and a portion is missing. The table records 250,000 to 350,000 clones, 80% to 90% of them present only once. The sequencing sample was made of PBMCs. The origin of the receptors is a man in his forties in good health and CMV-seropositive.

The rearrangement uses TRBV7-9 and TRBJ2-1; tentative D call: TRBD2 (6 bases). The CDR3 runs to 16 residues. V was shortened by 4 bases and J by 0 bases, with 13 bases between the two germline ends. Germline values: CDR1 SEHNR, CDR2 FQNEAQ (reference sequence). The CDR3 loop reads CASSSGPGSSYNEQFF. CDR3 coding DNA: TGTGCCAGCAGCTCTGGCCCCGGGAGCTCCTACAATGAGCAGTTCTTC.

The V call is TRBV29-1, the J call TRBJ1-1; 10 bases align to TRBD1. V was pared by 7 bases and J by 3 bases, with 5 bases of the junction left unmatched. From germline, CDR1 is SQVTM and CDR2 ANQGSEA. CDR3 size: 13 residues. CDR3 nucleotides: TGCAGCGCAGACAGGGGGCGGGACACTGAAGCTTTCTTT. The encoded protein is CSADRGRDTEAFF.

The CDR3 nucleotides read TGTGCCAGCAGTCCCGGGACAGGGGGCGACGAGCAGTACTTC. Protein sequence: CASSPGTGGDEQYF. The V gene is TRBV7-9, the J gene TRBJ2-7, with TRBD1 matching over 12 bases. In germline, CDR1 is SEHNR, CDR2 FQNEAQ (reference sequence). This CDR3 is 14 amino acids long. V trimming: 6 bases; J trimming: 5 bases; junction bases outside the gene matches: 5. Looking up the rest from reference TRBV7-9 and TRBJ2-7 gives the full variable domain: DTGVSQNPRHKITKRGQNVTFRCDPISEHNRLYWYRQTLGQGPEFLTYFQNEAQLEKSRLLSDRFSAERPKGSFSTLEIQRTEQGDSAMYLCASSPGTGGDEQYFGPGTRLTVT.

The chain uses TRBV6-1 and TRBJ2-1; 12 bases fit TRBD1. The CDR3 is 15 amino acids. V shed 5 bases, J shed 6 bases, and the junction held 5 bases outside the gene matches. Germline CDR1 and CDR2: MNHNS and SASEGT. The CDR3 sequence: CASSKPGQGANEQFF. The CDR3 nucleotides are TGTGCCAGCAGTAAACCGGGACAGGGGGCCAATGAGCAGTTCTTC.

This clone was seen just once. The chain carries TRBV5-1 and TRBJ2-7; 7 nucleotides align to TRBD1. The germline V gene has CDR1 SGHRS and CDR2 YFSETQ. The trim removed 0 bases at V and 6 bases at J, leaving 6 bases unmatched. This CDR3 contains 14 residues. For the CDR3, the DNA is TGCGCCAGCAGCTTGGAGACAGGGTCAGGCGAGCAGTACTTC. Protein product: CASSLETGSGEQYF.

The chain has TRBV7-3 and TRBJ2-3; 8 nucleotides agree with TRBD1. Germline V gives CDR1 SGHTA, CDR2 FQGTGA. Unmatched junction bases numbered 9, after V lost 2 bases and J lost 5 bases. CDR3 length: 16 amino acids. The DNA for the CDR3 is TGTGCCAGCAGCTTAGGTGGGACAGGAGGTAGAGATACGCAGTATTTT. Translating it yields CASSLGGTGGRDTQYF.

On this clone itself: One junction end does not reproduce the germline sequence, and a read error may be involved. The sample carries other DNA sequences with the same CDR3. This rearrangement joins TRBV6-5 to TRBJ1-1; no clear D. Germline V gene lookup returns CDR1 MNHEY and CDR2 SVGAGI. The CDR3 has 12 amino acids. The CDR3 sequence: CATSRGYTEAFF. The CDR3, as DNA: TGTGCCACCTCCCGCGGTTACACTGAAGCCTTCTTT.

This chain links TRBV6-5 with TRBJ1-1; D remains ambiguous. Per the germline V gene, CDR1 is MNHEY and CDR2 is SVGAGI. This CDR3 comprises 14 residues. The V gene lost 0 bases and the J gene lost 3 bases, with 8 bases spanning the gap. CDR3 amino acids: CASSYSSTYTEAFF. CDR3 DNA: TGTGCCAGCAGTTACTCGAGTACGTACACTGAAGCTTTCTTT.

The rearrangement links TRBV28 to TRBJ1-1, with no clear D. Trimming removed 9 bases from V and 1 base from J, with 18 bases in between. CDR1 and CDR2 (germline): MDHEN, SYDVKM. This CDR3 region has 15 residues. The CDR3 loop reads CASLEAGVANTEAFF. In nucleotides, the CDR3 is TGTGCCAGTCTGGAAGCCGGGGTTGCGAACACTGAAGCTTTCTTT.

This clone was seen a handful of times. The chain combines TRBV15 with TRBJ1-2; D may be TRBD1 (5 bases). The germline V gene has CDR1 LNHNV and CDR2 YYDKDF (reference sequence). CDR3 length: 14 residues. The V gene lost 3 bases and the J gene lost 4 bases, with 12 bases spanning the gap. This chain's CDR3 is CATSRSGLTYGYTF. In DNA, the CDR3 is TGTGCCACCAGCAGGTCAGGGTTAACCTATGGCTACACCTTC. The variable domain in full, with the rest retrieved from reference TRBV15 and TRBJ1-2, is DAMVIQNPRYQVTQFGKPVTLSCSQTLNHNVMYWYQQKSSQAPKLLFHYYDKDFNNEADTPDNFQSRRPNTSFCFLDIRSPGLGDTAMYLCATSRSGLTYGYTFGSGTRLTVV.

This rearrangement joins TRBV27 to TRBJ2-1, with D tentatively TRBD2 (5 bases). V gave up 1 base and J gave up 3 bases, with 16 bases separating them. The CDR3 runs to 17 residues. Per the germline V gene, CDR1 is MNHEY and CDR2 is SMNVEV (reference sequence). The CDR3 nucleotides are TGTGCCAGCAGTTTATGGAGAGGAGAGCGGAACTACAATGAGCAGTTCTTC. The encoded protein is CASSLWRGERNYNEQFF.

This clone was counted a few times. The rearrangement uses TRBV20-1 and TRBJ1-2; possible D gene TRBD1, 5 bases. Germline V CDR1 and CDR2: DFQATT, SNEGSKA (reference sequence). The V gene lost 3 bases and the J gene lost 10 bases, with 12 bases spanning the gap. The CDR3 length is 11 residues. The CDR3 sequence: CSARRTRTYTF. The CDR3 DNA reads as TGCAGTGCTAGGAGGACAAGGACCTACACCTTC.

The chain links TRBV27 to TRBJ1-2; D may be TRBD1 (5 bases). V was shortened by 3 bases and J by 2 bases, with 10 bases between the two germline ends. From germline, CDR1 is MNHEY and CDR2 SMNVEV (reference sequence). The CDR3 has 14 residues. The CDR3, as DNA: TGTGCCAGCAGTTTGTTGTCAGGGAACTATGGCTACACCTTC. Translating gives CASSLLSGNYGYTF.

The chain links TRBV10-2 to TRBJ2-5; 14 bases align to TRBD2. The CDR3 length is 18 residues. The J segment lost 10 bases and the V segment lost 2 bases, leaving 15 bases of the junction unmatched. Germline values: CDR1 WSHSY, CDR2 SAAADI. Written as DNA, the CDR3 is TGCGCCAGCAGTGAGCTAGGACTAGCGGGAGGAACCAAGAGAGGCCAGTACTTC. Translated, it gives CASSELGLAGGTKRGQYF.

As regards this clone: Different DNA sequences within this sample yield the same CDR3. CDR3 coding DNA: TGTGCCAGCAGTTACACAGGGGACGAGCAGTTCTTC. Translated: CASSYTGDEQFF. This sequence joins TRBV7-9 and TRBJ2-1; TRBD1 agrees at 7 bases. V was pared by 6 bases and J by 10 bases, with 6 bases of the junction left unmatched. CDR1 is SEHNR and CDR2 is FQNEAQ in the germline V gene (reference sequence). The CDR3 totals 12 residues. The variable domain in full, completed from reference TRBV7-9 and TRBJ2-1, reads DTGVSQNPRHKITKRGQNVTFRCDPISEHNRLYWYRQTLGQGPEFLTYFQNEAQLEKSRLLSDRFSAERPKGSFSTLEIQRTEQGDSAMYLCASSYTGDEQFFGPGTRLTVL.

V gene TRBV2 combines with J gene TRBJ1-3; TRBD1 matches 11 bases. There are 14 residues in the CDR3. Trimming removed 7 bases from V and 7 bases from J; junction bases left unmatched: 6. Germline assignment: CDR1 SNHLY and CDR2 FYNNEI. The CDR3 spells CASNPGQGENTIYF. CDR3 bases: TGTGCCAGCAATCCGGGACAGGGGGAGAACACCATATATTTT.

CDR3 nucleotides: TGTGCCACCAGCAGAGTATGGACCCAGGGTGGCTACGAGCAGTACTTC. This codes for CATSRVWTQGGYEQYF. The rearrangement links TRBV15 to TRBJ2-7; the D gene is possibly TRBD1 (5 bases). The CDR3 runs 16 residues. The V gene lost 1 base and the J gene lost 3 bases, with 16 bases spanning the gap. Germline CDR1 is LNHNV and CDR2 is YYDKDF (reference sequence).

The V and J genes are TRBV25-1 and TRBJ1-6; 7 bases line up with TRBD1. CDR3 length equals 15 residues. CDR1 MGHDK and CDR2 SYGVNS come from the germline V gene. V was clipped by 5 bases and J by 9 bases; unmatched bases: 10. CDR3 in DNA: TGTGCCAGCAGTAGGCCGGGACAGACAGGTTCACCCCTCCACTTT. This gives the protein CASSRPGQTGSPLHF.